These 27 T cell receptor beta chains were sequenced from one sample in a study of Graves' ophthalmopathy and Graves' hyperthyroidism. For repertoire sequencing, the TCR beta CDR3 regions were amplified from RNA transcripts. HTBI-primed RT-PCR formed the first round, and a multiplex PCR formed the second. TCRdb called the multiplex PCR reads again in MiXCR, with one record for every CDR3 protein. The table has approximately 1.2 million distinct CDR3 sequences, roughly two fifths seen once. The sequencing sample was made of peripheral blood or thyroid tissue (not recorded which). These receptors came from an adult man with Graves' hyperthyroidism.

About this clonotype: Given a much more abundant clone one base away, this may be a read error. In this CDR3 the conserved last residue, phenylalanine or tryptophan, is missing, so a read error is likely. The V and J genes are TRBV6-5 and TRBJ2-5, with 10 bases identical to TRBD1. Germline V gene lookup returns CDR1 MNHEY and CDR2 SVGAGI. Trimming cost V 7 bases and J 5 bases; bases outside gene matches: 10. The length of the CDR3 is 15 residues. This chain's CDR3 is CASTLTGGMGETQYC. Here the CDR3 DNA reads TGTGCCAGCACGTTGACAGGGGGCATGGGCGAGACCCAGTACTGC.

This clonotype was counted at least ten times. J is TRBJ2-2 and V is TRBV2; D may be TRBD1 or TRBD2 (6 bases each). Trimming took 4 bases from V and 6 from J, leaving 15 bases between them. The germline gives CDR1 SNHLY, CDR2 FYNNEI. There are 15 residues in the CDR3. The CDR3 region is CASSVGGFRAGELFF. The CDR3 region has the DNA TGTGCCAGCAGTGTAGGGGGGTTTCGGGCCGGGGAGCTGTTTTTT.

J is TRBJ2-5 and V is TRBV4-1, with D hard to call. V was cut by 6 bases and J by 3 bases, with 14 bases left in between. CDR1 MGHRA and CDR2 YSYEKL come from the germline V gene. The CDR3 length is 14 residues. The CDR3 DNA sequence: TGCGCCAGCAGGAATCCCGGCCGCAAAGAGACCCAGTACTTC. Its protein is CASRNPGRKETQYF.

At least ten counts were recorded for this clonotype. The V call is TRBV12-3 or TRBV12-4, the J call TRBJ2-5, with 10 bases aligning to TRBD2. The CDR3 extends over 14 amino acids. Trimming cost V 7 bases and J 5 bases; bases outside gene matches: 7. The CDR3 is CASTPLAGGETQYF. As DNA, the CDR3 is TGTGCCAGCACCCCATTAGCGGGAGGTGAGACCCAGTACTTC.

In this sample, this clonotype turned up many times. The chain uses TRBV15 and TRBJ1-6; maybe TRBD1 (5 bases). The CDR3 extends over 15 amino acids. Deletions cut 5 bases from V and 0 bases from J, with 8 bases between. CDR1 LNHNV and CDR2 YYDKDF come from the germline V gene (reference sequence). CDR3 DNA sequence: TGTGCCACCAGCCCAGACAGCTCCTATAATTCACCCCTCCACTTT. Protein product: CATSPDSSYNSPLHF.

V gene TRBV3-1 combines with J gene TRBJ1-3; D ambiguous. Germline V gene data show CDR1 as LGHDT and CDR2 as YNNKEL (reference sequence). Trimming took 4 bases from V and 4 from J, leaving 8 bases between them. CDR3 length: 13 residues. CDR3 residues: CASSRILGNTIYF. The CDR3 nucleotides are TGTGCCAGCAGCCGTATCTTAGGAAACACCATATATTTT.

The chain is built from TRBV28 and TRBJ1-5, with D possibly matching TRBD1 (6 bases). V was clipped by 4 bases and J by 0 bases, with 10 bases between them. The CDR3 is 15 residues long. Germline V lookup: CDR1 MDHEN, CDR2 SYDVKM. The CDR3: CASSSDSYSNQPQHF. In nucleotides, the CDR3 is TGTGCCAGCAGTTCGGACAGCTATAGCAATCAGCCCCAGCATTTT.

This clonotype was recorded at least ten times. The chain links TRBV29-1 to TRBJ2-6; 8 positions match TRBD1. Losses at the gene ends were 4 bases for V and 4 bases for J; bases not matched to a gene: 6. CDR1 is SQVTM and CDR2 is ANQGSEA in the germline V gene. The CDR3 contains 15 residues. CDR3 in amino acids: CSVGSGGTGANVLTF. CDR3 in DNA: TGCAGCGTTGGCTCAGGGGGCACGGGGGCCAACGTCCTGACTTTC.

The chain combines TRBV6-5 with TRBJ2-7, with 9 bases matching TRBD1. J gave up 4 bases and V 5 bases, and 9 bases lay outside the gene matches. This CDR3 comprises 15 residues. Germline V gene data show CDR1 as MNHEY and CDR2 as SVGAGI. The CDR3 sequence: CASSNYRGLRYEQYF. The CDR3, as DNA: TGTGCCAGCAGTAATTACAGGGGGCTTCGGTACGAGCAGTACTTC.

The rearrangement links TRBV7-3 to TRBJ1-1, with D unclear. This CDR3 has 13 amino acids. Between the trimmed V and J ends, which lost 3 bases and 4 bases, there was a span of 9 bases. Germline V gene data show CDR1 as SGHTA and CDR2 as FQGTGA. CDR3 sequence (DNA): TGTGCCAGCAGCTTGGTTAAGGGCACTGAAGCTTTCTTT. Translating it yields CASSLVKGTEAFF.

The chain has TRBV29-1 and TRBJ1-2; maybe TRBD1 (5 bases). The length of the CDR3 is 15 residues. Germline V lookup: CDR1 SQVTM, CDR2 ANQGSEA. Trimming shortened V by 3 bases and J by 4 bases, and 18 bases separated the two germline ends. DNA of the CDR3: TGCAGCGTTGACGCGTTGGGGGGAATAACCTATGGCTACACCTTC. It specifies CSVDALGGITYGYTF.

Comments on this clonotype: Given a much more abundant clone one base away, this may be a read error. The gene calls are TRBV2 and TRBJ2-5; a weak D match, TRBD1 (6 bases). Germline assignment: CDR1 SNHLY and CDR2 FYNNEI. This CDR3 contains 15 residues. Trimming took off 2 bases at V and 5 bases at J, with 15 bases between the two ends. Written as DNA, the CDR3 is TGTGCCAGCAGTGAAATAAGGACAGCTCCGGAGACCCAGTACTTC. This codes for CASSEIRTAPETQYF.

This clonotype showed up many times. The chain carries TRBV5-1 and TRBJ1-4, with 8 bases matching TRBD1. The CDR3 has 16 amino acids. The germline CDR1 and CDR2 sequences are SGHRS and YFSETQ. V was pared by 2 bases and J by 8 bases, with 11 bases of the junction left unmatched. CDR3 region: CASSLGQGASGEKLFF. The CDR3 coding sequence is TGCGCCAGCAGCTTAGGGCAGGGGGCGAGTGGAGAAAAACTGTTTTTT.

There are many counts of this clonotype. The V and J genes are TRBV11-2 and TRBJ2-5, with D maybe TRBD1 (5 bases). This CDR3 region has 12 residues. Germline CDR1 reads SGHAT; CDR2 reads FQNNGV. Trimming shortened V by 5 bases and J by 5 bases, and 9 bases separated the two germline ends. The CDR3 sequence: CASSPGSETQYF. In nucleotides, the CDR3 is TGTGCCAGCAGCCCAGGGTCTGAGACCCAGTACTTC.

Concerning this clonotype itself: This may stem from a read error, because a much larger clone lies one nucleotide away. CDR3 sequence (DNA): TGTGCCAGCAGCTTAGAAGAATTGGGAATACACGAGCAGTACTTC. Amino acid sequence: CASSLEELGIHEQYF. The rearrangement joins TRBV11-1 to TRBJ2-7; unclear D gene. Germline V gene lookup returns CDR1 SGHAT and CDR2 FQDESV (reference sequence). V was trimmed by 1 base and J by 5 bases, leaving 15 bases between them. CDR3 size: 15 residues.

The rearrangement joins TRBV29-1 to TRBJ2-7; weak D call: TRBD2 (6 bases). The J call may be wrong; the DNA end is better matched by TRBJ2-1. Germline-derived CDR1 and CDR2 are SQVTM and ANQGSEA. CDR3 length equals 12 residues. CDR3 in DNA: TGCAGCGTTGGACTAGCCTACAATGAGCAGTTCTTC. Protein product: CSVGLAYNEQFF.

In this sample, this clonotype turned up once. The CDR3 sequence: CASSFRDSTGELFF. CDR3 in DNA: TGTGCCAGCAGCTTCCGGGACAGCACCGGGGAGCTGTTTTTT. This chain joins TRBV7-3 and TRBJ2-2; 7 bases align to TRBD1. V trimming: 3 bases; J trimming: 4 bases; junction bases outside the gene matches: 2. CDR1 and CDR2 (germline): SGHTA, FQGTGA. CDR3 length: 14 residues.

The rearrangement joins TRBV7-3 to TRBJ2-7; D possibly corresponds to TRBD1 (5 bases). This CDR3 has 15 amino acids. CDR1 and CDR2 (germline): SGHTA, FQGTGA. Trimming pared 5 bases from V and 2 bases from J, leaving 16 bases between. Here the CDR3 reads CASSPGSGPTYEQYF. In DNA, the CDR3 is TGTGCCAGCAGCCCCGGTTCAGGGCCTACCTACGAGCAGTACTTC.

Worth noting for this clonotype: This may arise from a read error, as a much more abundant clone is one base away. V is TRBV20-1 and J is TRBJ2-5, with 10 bases lining up with TRBD2. Germline CDR1 reads DFQATT; CDR2 reads SNEGSKA (reference sequence). Trimming removed 3 bases from V and 4 bases from J; junction bases left unmatched: 2. The CDR3 loop spans 13 amino acids. The DNA for the CDR3 is TGCAGTGCTAGTTCTAGCGGGGGAGAGACCCAGTACTTC. Translation: CSASSSGGETQYF.

The table lists this clonotype with a count of one. The chain couples TRBV7-2 to TRBJ2-5, with TRBD1 as a possible D gene (5 bases). From germline, CDR1 is SGHTA and CDR2 FQGNSA. Trimming cost V 5 bases and J 4 bases, with 14 bases left between them. The CDR3 extends over 14 amino acids. The DNA for the CDR3 is TGTGCCAGCAGCGGTGGACACTGGAGAGAGACCCAGTACTTC. Amino acids: CASSGGHWRETQYF.

The chain uses TRBV24-1 and TRBJ2-7; 7 bases match TRBD1. The CDR3 consists of 19 residues. The V and J ends lost 3 bases and 0 bases, in that order; junction bases with no gene match: 16. Germline V gene lookup returns CDR1 KGHDR and CDR2 SFDVKD. CDR3 protein: CATSDHRTGSEGVSYEQYF. The CDR3, as DNA: TGTGCCACCAGTGATCATAGGACAGGATCCGAGGGGGTCTCCTACGAGCAGTACTTC.

About this clonotype itself: A much larger clone sits a single nucleotide away, making a read error possible. The chain is built from TRBV7-9 and TRBJ1-3, with D hard to call. This CDR3 comprises 14 residues. V was shortened by 4 bases and J by 0 bases, with 7 bases between the two germline ends. Germline V gene sequence: CDR1 SEHNR, CDR2 FQNEAQ (reference sequence). CDR3 amino acids: CASSSYTSGNTIYF. CDR3 sequence (DNA): TGTGCCAGCAGCTCATATACCTCTGGAAACACCATATATTTT.

In this sample, this clonotype turned up many times. The V gene is TRBV2, the J gene TRBJ1-6; D is uncertain. CDR3 length: 13 amino acids. The V gene lost 3 bases and the J gene lost 13 bases, with 13 bases spanning the gap. Germline V gene lookup returns CDR1 SNHLY and CDR2 FYNNEI. The CDR3 DNA follows: TGTGCCAGCAGTGAGGACCGAAGTATCCCCCTCCACTTT. Translation: CASSEDRSIPLHF.

This clonotype was counted ten times or more. The CDR3 loop is CASSPGDHRHSPLHF. The CDR3 DNA reads as TGTGCCAGCAGCCCCGGGGACCATAGGCATTCACCCCTCCACTTT. The rearrangement links TRBV9 to TRBJ1-6, with a weak D call TRBD1 (5 bases). From germline, CDR1 is SGDLS and CDR2 YYNGEE. CDR3 length: 15 amino acids. The ends were cut back, 4 bases at V and 8 bases at J, with 16 bases in the middle.

The chain carries TRBV5-1 and TRBJ1-4, with 11 bases lining up with TRBD1. Looked up from germline, CDR1 is SGHRS and CDR2 is YFSETQ. The CDR3 is 15 amino acids. The junction had 4 bases not matched to a gene; V was cut back by 6 bases and J by 3 bases. The CDR3 spells CASTGQGAPNEKLFF. The CDR3 DNA reads as TGCGCCAGCACTGGACAGGGGGCGCCTAATGAAAAACTGTTTTTT.

To note about this clonotype: Since a much larger clone is just one base distant, this may be a read error. The V call is TRBV9, the J call TRBJ1-6; possibly TRBD1 for D (5 bases). The germline CDR1 and CDR2 sequences are SGDLS and YYNGEE. This CDR3 has 15 amino acids. CDR3 residues: CACSVVGGYNSPLHF. As DNA, the CDR3 is TGTGCCTGCAGCGTAGTTGGGGGTTATAATTCACCCCTCCACTTT. Filled out from reference TRBV9 and TRBJ1-6, the complete variable domain reads DSGVTQTPKHLITATGQRVTLRCSPRSGDLSVYWYQQSLDQGLQFLIQYYNGEERAKGNILERFSAQQFPDLHSELNLSSLELGDSALYFCACSVVGGYNSPLHFGNGTRLTVT.

This clonotype appeared a few times. V gene TRBV29-1 combines with J gene TRBJ1-1; D uncertain. Per germline, CDR1 SQVTM and CDR2 ANQGSEA. Trimming cost V 4 bases and J 0 bases, with 12 bases left between them. This CDR3 is 14 amino acids long. This CDR3 is CSVVPVKMNTEAFF. CDR3 nucleotide sequence: TGCAGCGTTGTTCCGGTGAAGATGAACACTGAAGCTTTCTTT.